This TCR beta chain was identified during a study of PD-L1 blockade in urothelial cancer. Study as a whole: Researchers found blood samples held a median of approximately 150,000 T cells.

Study-level results: Tumor-associated TCR clones expanded more in blood at 3 weeks in patients with durable benefit.

About this clone itself: The antigen is undetermined.

This table comes from immunoSEQ multiplex PCR, and its TCRdb copy is limited to in-frame clones, with some not included. The sample lists roughly 50,000 clones; around nine tenths were seen once. Germline CDR1 is LNHNV and CDR2 is YYDKDF (reference sequence). This CDR3 has 13 residues. Between the trimmed V and J ends, which lost 5 bases and 5 bases, there was a span of 12 bases. This TCR was sampled from a man in his fifties or sixties with urothelial cancer. The sequences come from PBMCs, collected around atezolizumab (anti-PD-L1) treatment. The chain employs TRBV15 and TRBJ1-1, with D possibly being TRBD1 (6 bases). The CDR3 DNA is TGTGCCACCAGCGTACAGGGATTGACTGAAGCTTTCTTT. Its protein is CATSVQGLTEAFF. The whole variable domain, filled in from reference TRBV15 and TRBJ1-1, reads DAMVIQNPRYQVTQFGKPVTLSCSQTLNHNVMYWYQQKSSQAPKLLFHYYDKDFNNEADTPDNFQSRRPNTSFCFLDIRSPGLGDTAMYLCATSVQGLTEAFFGQGTRLTVV.